The T cell receptor beta chain described here comes from a study of blood T cell repertoires in COVID-19. Overall study context: The study drew acute and convalescent COVID-19 samples from the United States, Italy and Spain.

Sequencing was performed with immunoSEQ multiplex PCR; in TCRdb, only in-frame clones are kept and a portion is missing. The table includes around 200,000 clones, around four fifths detected once. This clone was counted only a few times. The TCR comes from a woman aged 80 or over with active or convalescent COVID-19. Sequenced: peripheral blood.

CDR3 DNA: TGTGCCAGCAGCGCCGCACCCGGGTATCAGCCCCAGCATTTT. Its translation: CASSAAPGYQPQHF. The chain is built from TRBV11-2 and TRBJ1-5, with D uncertain. Trimming left V 5 bases short and J 5 bases short, with 13 bases between. The CDR3 is made up of 14 amino acids. The V gene's germline CDR1 is SGHAT and CDR2 FQNNGV. The whole variable domain, remainder taken from reference TRBV11-2 and TRBJ1-5, is EAGVAQSPRYKIIEKRQSVAFWCNPISGHATLYWYQQILGQGPKLLIQFQNNGVVDDSQLPKDRFSAERLKGVDSTLKIQPAKLEDSAVYLCASSAAPGYQPQHFGDGTRLSIL.